The TCR beta chain under discussion was sequenced for a study of T-cell memory formation after mild COVID-19. Study-wide results and limits: Later expanders leaned CD4+, whereas day 15 to 85 contracting clones were balanced CD4/CD8. The finding that pre-infection memory included some responding clones suggested that cross-reactive memory joined.

This clonotype was observed a few times. Its antigen is still unknown. Germline trimming cut 6 bases from V and 2 bases from J; bases unmatched to any gene: 4. The CDR3 runs to 14 residues. The germline gives CDR1 SNHLY, CDR2 FYNNEI. 5'RACE with constant-segment primers built TCRalpha and TCRbeta cDNA libraries with UMIs. TCRdb reprocessed the 5' RACE reads with MiXCR, giving one entry per CDR3 protein. Among approximately 500,000 distinct CDR3 sequences listed, roughly 25% were seen once. The chain joins TRBV2 to TRBJ2-1, with 7 positions matching TRBD2. Sequencing was done on a sample of PBMCs or a T cell subset sorted from them (not recorded which). The source is an adult woman who had mild COVID-19 (a few samples of this study predate the infection). Cell type and time point are not known. CDR3 nucleotide sequence: TGTGCCAGCAGGGGGAGGGGAGCCTACAATGAGCAGTTCTTC. Translating it yields CASRGRGAYNEQFF.